This T cell receptor beta chain was recorded in a study of vaccination effects on CD4 cells after COVID-19. Using viral peptide pools, the ViraFEST assay grew out antigen-specific CD4+ T cells prior to sequencing. It was after approximately 11 days of culture that CD4+ T cells were isolated. Either the mRNA-1273 or the BNT162b2 vaccine was given to participants as two doses. According to the study, vaccine recipients showed no prior SARS-CoV-2 infection and negative nucleocapsid antibodies. Under 2.5 million PBMC were placed in each well, which was supplemented with approximately 9.7 IU/ml IL-2 and around 9.9 ug/ml peptides. It was on days 3 and 7 that half the medium was replaced with IL-2 medium. Concerning this clone: Its target is not known.

Study-wide findings and caveats: Clonal contraction was marked in infection- and vaccine-induced clones late after vaccination.

Method: immunoSEQ multiplex PCR; TCRdb's copy keeps in-frame clones and lacks some. The sample contains tens of thousands of clones, 73% of which appear only once. Per the germline V gene, CDR1 is LGHDT and CDR2 is YNNKEL (reference sequence). The CDR3 length is 12 residues. Trimming cost V 2 bases and J 8 bases, with 9 bases left between them. This material consisted of CD4+ T cells from PBMCs cultured with HCoV-229E spike peptides, taken after COVID-19 vaccination. This receptor was obtained from a human donor who received a COVID-19 vaccine. V usage is TRBV3-1 (or the pseudogene TRBV3-2) and J usage is TRBJ1-2; D is unclear. The CDR3: CASSQSYGGYTF. Written as DNA, the CDR3 is TGTGCCAGCAGCCAAAGCTACGGCGGCTACACCTTC.